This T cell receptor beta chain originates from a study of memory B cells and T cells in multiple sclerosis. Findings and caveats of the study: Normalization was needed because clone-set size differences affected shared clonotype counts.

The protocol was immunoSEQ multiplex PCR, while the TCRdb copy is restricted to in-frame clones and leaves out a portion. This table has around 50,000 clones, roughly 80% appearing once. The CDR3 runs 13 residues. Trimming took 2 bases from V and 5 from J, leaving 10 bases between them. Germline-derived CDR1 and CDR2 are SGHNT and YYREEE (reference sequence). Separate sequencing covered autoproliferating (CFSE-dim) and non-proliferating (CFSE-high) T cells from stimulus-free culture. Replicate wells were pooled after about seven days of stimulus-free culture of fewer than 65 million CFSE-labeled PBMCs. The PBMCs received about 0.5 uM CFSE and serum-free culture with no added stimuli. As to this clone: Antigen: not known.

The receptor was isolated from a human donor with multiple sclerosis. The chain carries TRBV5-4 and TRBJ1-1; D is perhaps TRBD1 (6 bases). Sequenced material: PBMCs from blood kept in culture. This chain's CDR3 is CASSFRGGTEAFF. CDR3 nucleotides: TGTGCCAGCAGCTTTCGAGGGGGTACTGAAGCTTTCTTT.